This TCR beta chain was sequenced during a study of beta chain features in type 1 diabetes. On this clone: Its specificity is unknown.

Overall study results and limits: A moderate, significant TCRB CDR3 shortening appeared in type 1 diabetes across four CD4+ subsets. Diminished insertions and augmented deletions at VDJ junctions characterized type 1 diabetes patients.

The authors reverse transcribed all of the isolated RNA, so sequencing captured expressed TCRB transcripts. Only in-frame clones appear in the TCRdb table, and some are missing; sequencing was by immunoSEQ multiplex PCR. Of some 160,000 clones detected, approximately 10% appear once; the ten largest clones hold roughly 0.7%. The length of the CDR3 is 15 residues. V dropped 7 bases and J dropped 2; count of bases not matched to a gene: 10. Germline V CDR1 and CDR2: SNHLY, FYNNEI. The source of this sequence is a woman in her twenties or thirties with type 1 diabetes. The sequencing sample was made of central memory CD4+ T cells from blood. The rearrangement uses TRBV2 and TRBJ2-5; 7 bases map to TRBD2. The CDR3 loop reads CASTNWGLQQETQYF. DNA of the CDR3: TGTGCCAGCACCAATTGGGGACTACAGCAAGAGACCCAGTACTTC.